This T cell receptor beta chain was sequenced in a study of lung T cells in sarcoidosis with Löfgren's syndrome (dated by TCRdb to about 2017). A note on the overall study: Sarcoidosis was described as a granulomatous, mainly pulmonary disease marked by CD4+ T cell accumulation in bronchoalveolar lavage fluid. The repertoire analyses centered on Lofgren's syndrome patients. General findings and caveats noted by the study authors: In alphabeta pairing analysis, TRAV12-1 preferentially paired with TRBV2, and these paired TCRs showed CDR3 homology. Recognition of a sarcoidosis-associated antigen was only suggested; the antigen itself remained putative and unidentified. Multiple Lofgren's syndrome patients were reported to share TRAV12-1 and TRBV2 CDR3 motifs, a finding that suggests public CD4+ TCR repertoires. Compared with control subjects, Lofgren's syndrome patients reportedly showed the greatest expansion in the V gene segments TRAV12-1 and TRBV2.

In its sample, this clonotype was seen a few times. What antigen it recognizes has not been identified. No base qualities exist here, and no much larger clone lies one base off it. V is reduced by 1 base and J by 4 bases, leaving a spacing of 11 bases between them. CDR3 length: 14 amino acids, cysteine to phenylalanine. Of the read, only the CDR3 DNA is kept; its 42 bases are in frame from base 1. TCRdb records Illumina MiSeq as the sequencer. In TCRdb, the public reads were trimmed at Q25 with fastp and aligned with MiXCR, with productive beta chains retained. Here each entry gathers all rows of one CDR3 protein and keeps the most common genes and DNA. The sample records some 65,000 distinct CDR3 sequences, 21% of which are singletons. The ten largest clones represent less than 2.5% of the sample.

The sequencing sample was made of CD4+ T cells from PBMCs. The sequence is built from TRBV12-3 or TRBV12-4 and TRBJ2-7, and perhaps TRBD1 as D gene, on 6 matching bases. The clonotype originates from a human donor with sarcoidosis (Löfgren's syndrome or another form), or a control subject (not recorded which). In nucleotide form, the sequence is TGTGCCAGCAGTTTAGTAGGGGGAGAGTACGAGCAGTACTTC. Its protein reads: CASSLVGGEYEQYF.